These 11 T cell receptor beta chains originate from one sample sequenced in a study of T cell responses to AZD1222 COVID-19 vaccine. Profiled with immunoSEQ multiplex PCR; TCRdb holds only in-frame clones, not every one. The table includes 60,000 to 75,000 clones, about 80% detected once. The material sequenced was peripheral blood, taken 28 days after the second AZD1222 dose. The receptors were sampled from an adult who received the AZD1222 COVID-19 vaccine.

The chain links TRBV5-1 to TRBJ2-3, with 8 bases aligning to TRBD2. The germline CDR1 and CDR2 sequences are SGHRS and YFSETQ. The CDR3 totals 15 residues. The junction had 7 bases not matched to a gene; V was cut back by 4 bases and J by 3 bases. In DNA, the CDR3 is TGCGCCAGCAGCCTTAGCGGGGCGGAGACAGATACGCAGTATTTT. Amino acids: CASSLSGAETDTQYF.

The rearrangement links TRBV5-1 to TRBJ2-5; maybe TRBD2 (5 bases). This CDR3 comprises 13 residues. Germline V lookup: CDR1 SGHRS, CDR2 YFSETQ. Between the trimmed V and J ends, which lost 2 bases and 2 bases, there was a span of 7 bases. CDR3 protein: CASSFWEQETQYF. The CDR3 DNA reads as TGCGCCAGCAGCTTTTGGGAGCAAGAGACCCAGTACTTC.

The chain employs TRBV28 and TRBJ1-4; D may be TRBD1 (6 bases). Germline-derived CDR1 and CDR2 are MDHEN and SYDVKM. The V end was cut by 6 bases, the J end by 3 bases, with 17 bases between. This CDR3 spans 16 amino acids. The CDR3 region has the DNA TGTGCCAGCAGATGGGCAGGAAAGGGGGCTAATGAAAAACTGTTTTTT. Residues: CASRWAGKGANEKLFF.

The V call is TRBV25-1, the J call TRBJ1-2; D might be TRBD1 (5 bases). The V end lost 0 bases, the J end lost 6 bases, and 20 bases lay between the germline ends. Germline V gene data show CDR1 as MGHDK and CDR2 as SYGVNS. The CDR3 covers 17 residues. In nucleotides, the CDR3 is TGTGCCAGCAGTGAATATGGGTATGGGGGTCCTCAGCATGGCTACACCTTC. This codes for CASSEYGYGGPQHGYTF.

This chain joins TRBV7-6 and TRBJ1-2, with D possibly TRBD1 on 6 matching bases. This CDR3 has 13 residues. Germline V gene lookup returns CDR1 SGHVS and CDR2 FNYEAQ. Between the trimmed V and J ends, which lost 8 bases and 8 bases, there was a span of 18 bases. This CDR3 is CASGDQGMNGYTF. CDR3 nucleotides: TGTGCCAGCGGAGATCAGGGGATGAACGGCTACACCTTC.

This chain uses TRBV14 with TRBJ2-3, with D tentatively TRBD2 (5 bases). Trimming stripped 0 bases from V and 9 bases from J, with 13 bases between. The germline CDR1 and CDR2 sequences are SGHDN and FVKESK. This CDR3 spans 14 amino acids. This chain's CDR3 is CASSQDRSSGTQYF. CDR3 DNA sequence: TGTGCCAGCAGCCAAGATCGGAGTTCGGGGACGCAGTATTTT.

This rearrangement joins TRBV11-2 to TRBJ2-3; D ambiguous. CDR1 SGHAT and CDR2 FQNNGV come from the germline V gene. The CDR3 is 13 amino acids. Between the trimmed V and J ends, which lost 5 bases and 3 bases, there was a span of 9 bases. CDR3 sequence reads: CASSPILTDTQYF. For the CDR3, the DNA is TGTGCCAGCAGCCCGATATTGACAGATACGCAGTATTTT.

This clone has more than one count but fewer than ten. The rearrangement joins TRBV5-1 to TRBJ2-5, with 10 bases fitting TRBD2. The CDR3 extends over 16 amino acids. The germline V gene encodes CDR1 SGHRS and CDR2 YFSETQ. With 1 base clipped from V and 1 base from J, the junction kept 4 bases outside the gene matches. This CDR3 is CASSLMASGGQETQYF. The CDR3 region has the DNA TGCGCCAGCAGCTTGATGGCTAGCGGGGGCCAAGAGACCCAGTACTTC.

This rearrangement joins TRBV5-1 to TRBJ1-4; D ambiguous. V was shortened by 4 bases and J by 0 bases, with 10 bases between the two germline ends. The CDR3 totals 15 residues. CDR1 and CDR2 (germline): SGHRS, YFSETQ. In DNA, the CDR3 is TGCGCCAGCAGCACCAACCTCGCAACTAATGAAAAACTGTTTTTT. Its translation is CASSTNLATNEKLFF. The whole variable domain, filled in from reference TRBV5-1 and TRBJ1-4, reads KAGVTQTPRYLIKTRGQQVTLSCSPISGHRSVSWYQQTPGQGLQFLFEYFSETQRNKGNFPGRFSGRQFSNSRSEMNVSTLELGDSALYLCASSTNLATNEKLFFGSGTQLSVL.

For this clone: Other DNA variants within this sample encode the same CDR3. The genes are TRBV24-1 and TRBJ2-2; D might be TRBD1 (6 bases). The CDR3 consists of 16 residues. V was shortened by 2 bases and J by 2 bases, with 11 bases between the two germline ends. Germline V gene sequence: CDR1 KGHDR, CDR2 SFDVKD. In nucleotides, the CDR3 is TGTGCCACCAGTGATTCCGGGACACTTAACACCGGGGAGCTGTTTTTT. This codes for CATSDSGTLNTGELFF.

As regards this clone: At one boundary the junction diverges from the germline segment, which might be a read error. This rearrangement joins TRBV4-1 to TRBJ1-2; unclear D gene. CDR1 and CDR2 from the germline V gene are MGHRA and YSYEKL. The CDR3 covers 12 residues. The CDR3 here is CASSQANYGYTF. The CDR3 bases are TGCGCCAGCAGCCAAGCTAATTATGGCTACACCTTC.